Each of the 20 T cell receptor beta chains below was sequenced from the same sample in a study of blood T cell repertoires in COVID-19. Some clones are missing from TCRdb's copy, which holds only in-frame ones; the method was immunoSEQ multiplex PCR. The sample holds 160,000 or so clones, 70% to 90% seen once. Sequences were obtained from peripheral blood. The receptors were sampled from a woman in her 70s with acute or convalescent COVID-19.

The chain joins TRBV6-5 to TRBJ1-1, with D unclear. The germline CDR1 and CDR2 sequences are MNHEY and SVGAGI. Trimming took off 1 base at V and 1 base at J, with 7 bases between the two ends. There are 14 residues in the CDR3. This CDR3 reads CASSYWQENTEAFF. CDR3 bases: TGTGCCAGCAGTTACTGGCAGGAGAACACTGAAGCTTTCTTT.

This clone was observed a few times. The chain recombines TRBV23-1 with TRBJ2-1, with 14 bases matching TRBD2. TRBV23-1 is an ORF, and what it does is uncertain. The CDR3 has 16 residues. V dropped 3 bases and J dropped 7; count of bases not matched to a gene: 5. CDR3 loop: CASSQSRTSGGNEQFF. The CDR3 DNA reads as TGCGCCAGCAGTCAGTCTCGGACTAGCGGGGGGAATGAGCAGTTCTTC.

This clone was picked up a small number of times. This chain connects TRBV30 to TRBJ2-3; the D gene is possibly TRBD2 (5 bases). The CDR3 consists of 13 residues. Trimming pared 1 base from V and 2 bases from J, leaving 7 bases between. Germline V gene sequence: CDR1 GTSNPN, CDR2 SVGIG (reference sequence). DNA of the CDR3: TGTGCCTGGAGTGCCGGGAACACAGATACGCAGTATTTT. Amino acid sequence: CAWSAGNTDTQYF.

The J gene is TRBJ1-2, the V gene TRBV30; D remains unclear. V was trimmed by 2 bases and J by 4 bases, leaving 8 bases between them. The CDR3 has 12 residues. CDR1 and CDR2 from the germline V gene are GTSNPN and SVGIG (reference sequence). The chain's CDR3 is CAWSRGSYGYTF. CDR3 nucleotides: TGTGCCTGGAGTAGAGGGAGCTATGGCTACACCTTC.

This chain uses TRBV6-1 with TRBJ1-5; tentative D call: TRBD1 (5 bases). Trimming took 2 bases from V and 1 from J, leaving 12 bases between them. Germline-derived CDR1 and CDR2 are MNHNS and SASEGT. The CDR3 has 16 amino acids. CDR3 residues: CASSENWAGSNQPQHF. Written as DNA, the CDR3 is TGTGCCAGCAGTGAAAATTGGGCAGGGAGCAATCAGCCCCAGCATTTT.

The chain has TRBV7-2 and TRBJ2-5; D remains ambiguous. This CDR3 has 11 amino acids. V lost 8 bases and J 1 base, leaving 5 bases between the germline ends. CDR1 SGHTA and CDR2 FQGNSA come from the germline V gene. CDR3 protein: CASLRQETQYF. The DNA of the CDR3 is TGTGCCAGCTTGCGCCAAGAGACCCAGTACTTC. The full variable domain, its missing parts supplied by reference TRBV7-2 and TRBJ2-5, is GAGVSQSPSNKVTEKGKDVELRCDPISGHTALYWYRQSLGQGLEFLIYFQGNSAPDKSGLPSDRFSAERTGGSVSTLTIQRTQQEDSAVYLCASLRQETQYFGPGTRLLVL.

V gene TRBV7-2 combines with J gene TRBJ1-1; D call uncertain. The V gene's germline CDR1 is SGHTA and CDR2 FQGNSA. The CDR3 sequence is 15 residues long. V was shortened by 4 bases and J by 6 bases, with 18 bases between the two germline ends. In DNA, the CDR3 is TGTGCCAGCAGCTCAGTAGGCCCATCAGGCCCTGAAGCTTTCTTT. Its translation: CASSSVGPSGPEAFF. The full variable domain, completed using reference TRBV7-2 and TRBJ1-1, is GAGVSQSPSNKVTEKGKDVELRCDPISGHTALYWYRQSLGQGLEFLIYFQGNSAPDKSGLPSDRFSAERTGGSVSTLTIQRTQQEDSAVYLCASSSVGPSGPEAFFGQGTRLTVV.

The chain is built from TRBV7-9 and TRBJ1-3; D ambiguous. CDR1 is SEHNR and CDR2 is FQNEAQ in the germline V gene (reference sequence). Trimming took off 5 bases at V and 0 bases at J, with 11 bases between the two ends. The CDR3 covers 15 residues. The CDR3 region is CASSVHSGSGNTIYF. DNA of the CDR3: TGTGCCAGCAGCGTACATTCGGGCTCTGGAAACACCATATATTTT.

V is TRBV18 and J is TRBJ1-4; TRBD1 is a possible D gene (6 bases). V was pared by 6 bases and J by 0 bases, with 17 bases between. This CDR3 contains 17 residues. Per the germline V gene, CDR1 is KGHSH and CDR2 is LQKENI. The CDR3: CASSSDRRDATNEKLFF. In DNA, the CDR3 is TGTGCCAGCTCGTCGGACAGACGAGATGCAACTAATGAAAAACTGTTTTTT.

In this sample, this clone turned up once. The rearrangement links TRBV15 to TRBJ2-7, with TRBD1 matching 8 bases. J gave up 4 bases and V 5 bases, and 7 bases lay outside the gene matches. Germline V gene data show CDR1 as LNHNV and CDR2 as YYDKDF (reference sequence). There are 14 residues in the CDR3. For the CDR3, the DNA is TGTGCCACCAGCGGGTCCGGACAGGGTTACGAGCAGTACTTC. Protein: CATSGSGQGYEQYF.

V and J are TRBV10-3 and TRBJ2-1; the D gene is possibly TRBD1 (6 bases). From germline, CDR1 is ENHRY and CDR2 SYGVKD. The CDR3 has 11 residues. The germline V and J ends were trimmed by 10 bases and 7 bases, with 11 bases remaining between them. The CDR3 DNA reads TGTGCCAGCCCCAGGGGTAATGAGCAGTTCTTC. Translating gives CASPRGNEQFF.

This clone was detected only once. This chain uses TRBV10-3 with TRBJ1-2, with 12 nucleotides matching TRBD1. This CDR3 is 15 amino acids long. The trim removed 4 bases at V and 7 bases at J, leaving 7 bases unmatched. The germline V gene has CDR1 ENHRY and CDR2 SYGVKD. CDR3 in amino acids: CAISGGTGGFVGYTF. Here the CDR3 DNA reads TGTGCCATCAGTGGCGGGACAGGGGGCTTTGTTGGCTACACCTTC.

The CDR3 here is CASQGQGLFWAFF. CDR3 bases: TGTGCCAGCCAGGGACAGGGGCTCTTTTGGGCTTTCTTT. The chain uses TRBV28 and TRBJ1-1; 10 positions match TRBD1. Germline CDR1 reads MDHEN; CDR2 reads SYDVKM. CDR3 length: 13 residues. With 8 bases clipped from V and 11 bases from J, the junction kept 11 bases outside the gene matches.

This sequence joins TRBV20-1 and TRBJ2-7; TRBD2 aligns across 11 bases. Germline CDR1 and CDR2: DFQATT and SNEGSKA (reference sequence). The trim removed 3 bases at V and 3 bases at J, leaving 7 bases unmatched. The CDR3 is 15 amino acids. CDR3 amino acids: CSASRDSGRGYEQYF. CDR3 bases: TGCAGTGCTAGTAGGGATAGCGGGAGGGGCTACGAGCAGTACTTC.

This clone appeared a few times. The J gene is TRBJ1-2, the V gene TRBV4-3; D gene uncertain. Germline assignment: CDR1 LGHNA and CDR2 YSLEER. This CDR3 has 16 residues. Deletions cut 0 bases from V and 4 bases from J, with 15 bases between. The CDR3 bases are TGCGCCAGCAGCCAAGATCGTTCATACTACCGCTATGGCTACACCTTC. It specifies CASSQDRSYYRYGYTF.

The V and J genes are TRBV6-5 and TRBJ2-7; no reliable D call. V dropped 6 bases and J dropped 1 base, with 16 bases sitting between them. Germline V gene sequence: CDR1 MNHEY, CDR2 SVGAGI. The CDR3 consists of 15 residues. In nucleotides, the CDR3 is TGTGCCAGCAGCCAGCGTGGCGGTTTGTCCTACGAGCAGTACTTC. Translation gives CASSQRGGLSYEQYF.

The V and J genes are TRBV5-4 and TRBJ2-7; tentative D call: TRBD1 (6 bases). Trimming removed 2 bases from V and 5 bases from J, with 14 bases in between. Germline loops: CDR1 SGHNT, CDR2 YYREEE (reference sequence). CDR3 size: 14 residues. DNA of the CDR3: TGTGCCAGCAGCTTCACGGCAGGGGTTCACGAGCAGTACTTC. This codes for CASSFTAGVHEQYF.

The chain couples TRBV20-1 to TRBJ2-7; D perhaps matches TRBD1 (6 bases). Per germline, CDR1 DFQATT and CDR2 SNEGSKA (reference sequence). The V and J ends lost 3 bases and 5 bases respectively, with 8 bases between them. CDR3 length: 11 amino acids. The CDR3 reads CSARDSDEQYF. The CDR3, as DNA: TGCAGTGCTAGGGACAGCGACGAGCAGTACTTC.

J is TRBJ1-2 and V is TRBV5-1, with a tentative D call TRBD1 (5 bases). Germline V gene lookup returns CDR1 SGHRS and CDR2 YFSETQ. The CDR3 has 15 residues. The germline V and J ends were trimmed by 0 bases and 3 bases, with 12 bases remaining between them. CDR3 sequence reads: CASSLVSGRHYGYTF. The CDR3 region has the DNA TGCGCCAGCAGCTTGGTGTCAGGGCGGCACTATGGCTACACCTTC.

This chain's CDR3 is CASRDDRVYEQYF. DNA of the CDR3: TGTGCCAGCAGAGACGACAGAGTCTACGAGCAGTACTTC. The chain couples TRBV2 to TRBJ2-7; weak D call: TRBD1 (5 bases). The CDR3 totals 13 residues. Germline V gene sequence: CDR1 SNHLY, CDR2 FYNNEI. V was clipped by 6 bases and J by 3 bases, with 12 bases between them.